The 25 T cell receptor beta chains below all came from one sample that was sequenced in a study of T cell clonotyping in hematopoietic cell transplantation. TCRdb's table, derived via immunoSEQ multiplex PCR, lists solely in-frame clones and lacks some. The table includes 2,000 or so clones, approximately 90% detected once. Sequencing used peripheral blood mononuclear cells, obtained 30 days after allogeneic stem cell transplant. The source is a female patient aged 45-60 years who had an allogeneic stem cell transplant from a related donor, so the T cells may come from the graft donor. Some clones in this sample may be carry-over from other donors' samples.

This clone came up once. This chain links TRBV7-9 with TRBJ1-2; D is possibly TRBD1 (6 bases). The CDR3 covers 14 residues. The V and J ends lost 4 bases and 4 bases respectively, with 13 bases between them. Germline V gene data show CDR1 as SEHNR and CDR2 as FQNEAQ (reference sequence). CDR3 in DNA: TGTGCCAGCAGCTCAAATGCGGACAGCTATGGCTACACCTTC. Its protein product is CASSSNADSYGYTF.

This sequence joins TRBV27 and TRBJ1-1; possibly TRBD1 for D (6 bases). Trimming shortened V by 3 bases and J by 1 base, and 12 bases separated the two germline ends. Germline V gene sequence: CDR1 MNHEY, CDR2 SMNVEV (reference sequence). The CDR3 runs to 15 residues. CDR3 in DNA: TGTGCCAGCAGTTTTGAAGGGGGAAGGAACACTGAAGCTTTCTTT. This codes for CASSFEGGRNTEAFF.

This clone is a singleton in its sample. V and J are TRBV5-1 and TRBJ1-3, with 7 bases identical to TRBD1. The CDR3 has 15 amino acids. Germline V CDR1 and CDR2: SGHRS, YFSETQ. V lost 0 bases and J lost 2; bases outside the gene matches: 2. The CDR3 loop reads CASSLEGAPGNTIYF. In DNA, the CDR3 is TGCGCCAGCAGCTTGGAGGGGGCGCCTGGAAACACCATATATTTT.

This chain joins TRBV27 and TRBJ1-2; D possibly corresponds to TRBD1 (6 bases). The V end lost 2 bases, the J end lost 4 bases, and 8 bases lay between the germline ends. CDR1 and CDR2 from the germline V gene are MNHEY and SMNVEV (reference sequence). The CDR3 has 13 residues. The CDR3 DNA follows: TGTGCCAGCAGTTTAGGGGGCAGCTATGGCTACACCTTC. This gives the protein CASSLGGSYGYTF.

V is TRBV7-2 and J is TRBJ2-7; 9 nucleotides agree with TRBD1. This CDR3 region has 15 residues. Looked up from germline, CDR1 is SGHTA and CDR2 is FQGNSA. Trimming took 0 bases from V and 3 from J; bases not matched to a gene: 3. The CDR3 reads CASSLAGTGNYEQYF. For the CDR3, the DNA is TGTGCCAGCAGCTTAGCCGGGACAGGGAACTACGAGCAGTACTTC.

The CDR3 coding sequence is TGCAGCGTTGATTGGCGTAGCGGGGGGGCGAATGAGCAGTTCTTC. Amino acid sequence: CSVDWRSGGANEQFF. The chain recombines TRBV29-1 with TRBJ2-1; 11 positions agree with TRBD2. This CDR3 comprises 15 residues. The J segment lost 7 bases and the V segment lost 3 bases, leaving 8 bases of the junction unmatched. CDR1 SQVTM and CDR2 ANQGSEA come from the germline V gene.

This rearrangement joins TRBV19 to TRBJ1-5, with 7 bases aligning to TRBD1. The CDR3 runs to 14 residues. With V trimmed by 5 bases and J by 2 bases, 3 bases remained unmatched. From germline, CDR1 is LNHDA and CDR2 SQIVND (reference sequence). CDR3 coding DNA: TGTGCCAGTAGTCGGGACAGAGGCAATCAGCCCCAGCATTTT. As protein: CASSRDRGNQPQHF. Based on the CDR3 plus reference TRBV19 and TRBJ1-5, the full variable domain is DGGITQSPKYLFRKEGQNVTLSCEQNLNHDAMYWYRQDPGQGLRLIYYSQIVNDFQKGDIAEGYSVSREKKESFPLTVTSAQKNPTAFYLCASSRDRGNQPQHFGDGTRLSIL.

This chain joins TRBV27 and TRBJ2-7, with D unclear. CDR1 is MNHEY, CDR2 SMNVEV, per germline (reference sequence). The CDR3 is 12 residues long. The ends were cut back, 0 bases at V and 4 bases at J, with 4 bases in the middle. CDR3 nucleotide sequence: TGTGCCAGCAGTTTATCGGGATACGAGCAGTACTTC. This codes for CASSLSGYEQYF.

The genes are TRBV9 and TRBJ2-3; D unclear. The CDR3 is 15 residues long. Germline-derived CDR1 and CDR2 are SGDLS and YYNGEE. The germline V and J ends were trimmed by 3 bases and 4 bases, with 15 bases remaining between them. The CDR3 sequence: CASSGPGDWADTQYF. CDR3 DNA sequence: TGTGCCAGCAGCGGGCCCGGTGATTGGGCAGATACGCAGTATTTT.

This chain joins TRBV28 and TRBJ1-3; 8 bases are shared with TRBD1. Trimming removed 1 base from V and 4 bases from J; junction bases left unmatched: 9. CDR1 and CDR2 (germline): MDHEN, SYDVKM. This CDR3 is built from 17 residues. CDR3 protein: CASSLSNRGMRGNTIYF. The CDR3 DNA is TGTGCCAGCAGTTTATCAAACAGGGGGATGAGAGGAAACACCATATATTTT.

The chain has TRBV6-1 and TRBJ1-1; 7 bases are a match to TRBD1. The CDR3 loop spans 15 amino acids. Per the germline V gene, CDR1 is MNHNS and CDR2 is SASEGT. Trimming removed 2 bases from V and 5 bases from J; junction bases left unmatched: 8. CDR3 DNA sequence: TGTGCCAGCAGTGAAAGGGGGCAATGGGGAACTGAAGCTTTCTTT. Encoded protein: CASSERGQWGTEAFF.

This clone was detected only once. The V call is TRBV7-6, the J call TRBJ2-5, with D unclear. The CDR3 is made up of 12 amino acids. Germline values: CDR1 SGHVS, CDR2 FNYEAQ. Deletions cut 5 bases from V and 5 bases from J, with 9 bases between. The CDR3 protein is CASSQTWETQYF. The CDR3 bases are TGTGCCAGCAGCCAGACGTGGGAGACCCAGTACTTC.

V gene TRBV7-9 combines with J gene TRBJ2-3; D is undetermined. CDR1 and CDR2 from the germline V gene are SEHNR and FQNEAQ (reference sequence). The CDR3 length is 11 residues. Between the trimmed V and J ends, which lost 3 bases and 6 bases, there was a span of 4 bases. CDR3 protein: CASSFSDTQYF. The CDR3 DNA is TGTGCCAGCAGCTTCTCTGATACGCAGTATTTT.

This chain joins TRBV7-9 and TRBJ1-1; D not resolved. Germline CDR1 is SEHNR and CDR2 is FQNEAQ (reference sequence). Trimming stripped 3 bases from V and 4 bases from J, with 12 bases between. The CDR3 length is 14 residues. CDR3 residues: CASSFVTGSTEAFF. The CDR3 DNA reads as TGTGCCAGCAGCTTCGTGACGGGAAGCACTGAAGCTTTCTTT.

The chain has TRBV7-2 and TRBJ2-6, with D possibly TRBD1 on 6 matching bases. The CDR3 consists of 17 residues. Germline loops: CDR1 SGHTA, CDR2 FQGNSA. Between the trimmed V and J ends, which lost 4 bases and 0 bases, there was a span of 13 bases. CDR3 protein: CASSSLGQSSGANVLTF. The CDR3 DNA reads TGTGCCAGCAGCTCCCTAGGACAGAGCTCTGGGGCCAACGTCCTGACTTTC.

The gene calls are TRBV9 and TRBJ2-3; 10 bases line up with TRBD2. Germline CDR1 SGDLS, CDR2 YYNGEE. V shed 0 bases and J 3 bases; nucleotides not matched to a gene: 4. The CDR3 consists of 16 residues. The CDR3 is CASSVASGGETDTQYF. The CDR3 nucleotides are TGTGCCAGCAGCGTAGCTAGCGGGGGTGAGACAGATACGCAGTATTTT.

The chain is built from TRBV7-9 and TRBJ2-6, with D possibly TRBD1 on 6 matching bases. The V gene lost 7 bases and the J gene lost 0 bases, with 19 bases spanning the gap. The CDR3 runs 18 residues. Per germline, CDR1 SEHNR and CDR2 FQNEAQ (reference sequence). The CDR3 protein is CASTPWGPMNSGANVLTF. In DNA form, the CDR3 reads TGTGCCAGCACCCCCTGGGGGCCGATGAACTCTGGGGCCAACGTCCTGACTTTC.

The rearrangement uses TRBV7-9 and TRBJ1-1, with 7 positions matching TRBD1. The CDR3 has 14 amino acids. Germline V gene sequence: CDR1 SEHNR, CDR2 FQNEAQ (reference sequence). V was clipped by 2 bases and J by 4 bases; unmatched bases: 4. The CDR3 DNA sequence: TGTGCCAGCAGCTTAACAGGGGAGTTCACTGAAGCTTTCTTT. Translation: CASSLTGEFTEAFF.

J is TRBJ1-2 and V is TRBV13, with 9 bases matching TRBD1. This CDR3 spans 15 amino acids. Per germline, CDR1 PRHDT and CDR2 FYEKMQ (reference sequence). V shed 3 bases and J 8 bases; nucleotides not matched to a gene: 10. The CDR3 protein is CASSFTPGQGRGYTF. The CDR3 bases are TGTGCCAGCAGCTTCACTCCGGGACAGGGAAGAGGCTACACCTTC. The complete variable domain, with remaining parts taken from reference TRBV13 and TRBJ1-2, reads AAGVIQSPRHLIKEKRETATLKCYPIPRHDTVYWYQQGPGQDPQFLISFYEKMQSDKGSIPDRFSAQQFSDYHSELNMSSLELGDSALYFCASSFTPGQGRGYTFGSGTRLTVV.

The rearrangement links TRBV5-8 to TRBJ1-1, with D uncertain. The CDR3 has 13 residues. CDR1 and CDR2 from the germline V gene are SGHTS and YDEGEE. Trimming left V 2 bases short and J 4 bases short, with 9 bases between. CDR3 region: CASSLWGGTEAFF. CDR3 nucleotide sequence: TGTGCCAGCAGCTTATGGGGTGGCACTGAAGCTTTCTTT.

The rearrangement uses TRBV2 and TRBJ2-2; D is uncertain. This CDR3 contains 14 residues. V lost 2 bases and J lost 2, with 6 bases in between. CDR1 and CDR2 (germline): SNHLY, FYNNEI. This CDR3 reads CASSESQNTGELFF. As DNA, the CDR3 is TGTGCCAGCAGTGAATCCCAAAACACCGGGGAGCTGTTTTTT.

In DNA, the CDR3 is TGCGCCAGCAGCCAAGTTGGAGGGCAGGGGAGCAATCAGCCCCAGCATTTT. Translation gives CASSQVGGQGSNQPQHF. This chain links TRBV4-1 with TRBJ1-5; possibly TRBD1 for D (6 bases). V lost 1 base and J 1 base, leaving 14 bases between the germline ends. The CDR3 totals 17 residues. Per germline, CDR1 MGHRA and CDR2 YSYEKL.

The gene calls are TRBV6-6 and TRBJ2-5; D is unresolved. This CDR3 region has 11 residues. Trimming shortened V by 4 bases and J by 2 bases, and 2 bases separated the two germline ends. The V gene's germline CDR1 is MNHNY and CDR2 SVGAGI (reference sequence). CDR3 nucleotides: TGTGCCAGCAGTTCGCAAGAGACCCAGTACTTC. Amino acids: CASSSQETQYF.

The chain couples TRBV5-6 to TRBJ2-5; possible D gene TRBD1, 6 bases. Germline V gene data show CDR1 as SGHDT and CDR2 as YYEEEE. The CDR3 spans 15 residues. Trimming stripped 0 bases from V and 2 bases from J, with 11 bases between. CDR3 sequence reads: CASSLASDRQETQYF. For the CDR3, the DNA is TGTGCCAGCAGCTTGGCCTCGGACAGACAAGAGACCCAGTACTTC.

CDR3 loop: CASSAGRGPTYGYTF. CDR3 coding DNA: TGTGCCAGCAGTGCGGGGCGGGGACCGACCTATGGCTACACCTTC. The chain employs TRBV6-1 and TRBJ1-2, with a weak D call TRBD1 (5 bases). V lost 4 bases and J 4 bases, leaving 16 bases between the germline ends. Germline loops: CDR1 MNHNS, CDR2 SASEGT. The CDR3 contains 15 residues.